Sequencing of this T cell receptor beta chain was carried out in a study of blood T cell repertoires in COVID-19. Study summary: Samples representing acute and convalescent COVID-19 were sourced from the United States, Italy and Spain. T cells, B-cell-depleted T cells, or PBMCs supplied cDNA or gDNA.

Per the authors' pipeline: Nucleated cell number was recorded as an estimate derived from reference gene primer amplification. Clones were sequenced by immunoSEQ multiplex PCR, and TCRdb holds only the in-frame ones, with some missing. The DNA was the basis for D and trimming; V, J and clone size are from that table. The sample records approximately 150,000 clones, approximately 87% being singletons. The CDR3 runs 18 residues. Trimming shortened V by 6 bases and J by 2 bases, and 24 bases separated the two germline ends. Germline-derived CDR1 and CDR2 are LNHDA and SQIVND (reference sequence). The specimen was peripheral blood. The receptor comes from a woman in her 70s with acute or convalescent COVID-19. The J gene is TRBJ2-3, the V gene TRBV19; TRBD1 might be the D (6 bases). The CDR3 sequence: CASSRRPPGQGPTDTQYF. Here the CDR3 DNA reads TGTGCCAGTAGCCGCCGACCTCCGGGACAAGGGCCCACAGATACGCAGTATTTT.